The 21 T cell receptor beta chains in this list originate from one sample, sequenced in a study of shared clonotypes between healthy human individuals. Assay: immunoSEQ multiplex PCR; the TCRdb copy retains only in-frame clones and omits some. This table holds approximately 530,000 clones, about 96% found once. Sample: naive CD4+ T cells sorted from blood. Subset of the sample: CD45RA+ positively selected. Source of these receptors: a woman younger than 45 in good health.

The chain recombines TRBV11-2 with TRBJ2-7; no reliable D call. Trimming stripped 5 bases from V and 3 bases from J, with 14 bases between. This CDR3 comprises 14 residues. Per germline, CDR1 SGHAT and CDR2 FQNNGV. The CDR3 nucleotides read TGTGCCAGCAGCCTGACCACAGTGGGCTACGAGCAGTACTTC. Protein sequence: CASSLTTVGYEQYF.

The rearrangement uses TRBV27 and TRBJ2-1; no clear D gene. Per the germline V gene, CDR1 is MNHEY and CDR2 is SMNVEV (reference sequence). V was cut by 8 bases and J by 1 base, with 12 bases left in between. This CDR3 spans 14 amino acids. The CDR3 sequence is CASVPSQSYNEQFF. The CDR3 nucleotides are TGTGCCAGCGTCCCGTCGCAATCCTACAATGAGCAGTTCTTC.

The V gene is TRBV6-6, the J gene TRBJ1-1; TRBD1 aligns across 9 bases. V dropped 0 bases and J dropped 5; count of bases not matched to a gene: 4. This CDR3 is built from 15 residues. The germline gives CDR1 MNHNY, CDR2 SVGAGI (reference sequence). This chain's CDR3 is CASSYSTGGGTEAFF. CDR3 in DNA: TGTGCCAGCAGTTACTCGACAGGGGGTGGAACTGAAGCTTTCTTT.

This chain uses TRBV27 with TRBJ2-7, with unresolved D. Germline V gives CDR1 MNHEY, CDR2 SMNVEV (reference sequence). Trimming pared 0 bases from V and 4 bases from J, leaving 13 bases between. The CDR3 runs 15 residues. The CDR3 protein is CASSLSRRLGYEQYF. CDR3 sequence (DNA): TGTGCCAGCAGTTTATCCCGGCGCCTGGGGTACGAGCAGTACTTC.

The rearrangement uses TRBV5-4 and TRBJ2-5; 7 nucleotides line up with TRBD2. The J call is doubtful: the DNA matches TRBJ2-7 better. The CDR3 spans 14 residues. Germline V gene sequence: CDR1 SGHNT, CDR2 YYREEE (reference sequence). The CDR3 loop reads CASSSGTKIYEQYF. The CDR3 nucleotides read TGTGCCAGCAGCTCCGGGACTAAGATCTACGAGCAGTACTTC.

The chain has TRBV28 and TRBJ2-7; the D gene is possibly TRBD1 (6 bases). The length of the CDR3 is 12 residues. V lost 8 bases and J 5 bases, leaving 13 bases between the germline ends. CDR1 is MDHEN and CDR2 is SYDVKM in the germline V gene. CDR3 residues: CASLGGSHEQYF. The CDR3, as DNA: TGTGCCAGCTTAGGGGGATCCCACGAGCAGTACTTC.

This rearrangement joins TRBV7-6 to TRBJ2-2; a weak D match, TRBD2 (5 bases). The germline V gene encodes CDR1 SGHVS and CDR2 FNYEAQ. The CDR3 contains 15 residues. V lost 1 base and J 8 bases, leaving 14 bases between the germline ends. This CDR3 reads CASSLEGLPGGELFF. CDR3 nucleotides: TGTGCCAGCAGCTTAGAGGGCCTCCCGGGGGGGGAGCTGTTTTTT.

The chain uses TRBV28 and TRBJ2-7, with 12 bases lining up with TRBD2. The J segment lost 1 base and the V segment lost 3 bases, leaving 13 bases of the junction unmatched. There are 19 residues in the CDR3. The V gene's germline CDR1 is MDHEN and CDR2 SYDVKM. The CDR3 DNA sequence: TGTGCCAGCAGTTTCCGTATTCTAACTAGCGGGAGGATATCCTACGAGCAGTACTTC. It yields the protein CASSFRILTSGRISYEQYF.

The chain couples TRBV5-1 to TRBJ2-3; TRBD2 aligns across 10 bases. From germline, CDR1 is SGHRS and CDR2 YFSETQ. The CDR3 loop spans 15 amino acids. V shed 4 bases and J 4 bases; nucleotides not matched to a gene: 6. The CDR3 DNA follows: TGCGCCAGCAGCCGCTCTAGCGGGAGTGCAGATACGCAGTATTTT. Its translation: CASSRSSGSADTQYF.

The gene calls are TRBV4-1 and TRBJ2-7, with D unclear. The CDR3 length is 14 residues. V shed 3 bases and J shed 3 bases, with 12 bases lying between them. Germline-derived CDR1 and CDR2 are MGHRA and YSYEKL. CDR3 sequence (DNA): TGCGCCAGCAGCCAGGGAATGTCGAGCTACGAGCAGTACTTC. Encoded protein: CASSQGMSSYEQYF.

This sequence joins TRBV7-9 and TRBJ1-1; D is uncertain. The CDR3 has 12 amino acids. The germline V and J ends were trimmed by 5 bases and 0 bases, with 4 bases remaining between them. Germline loops: CDR1 SEHNR, CDR2 FQNEAQ (reference sequence). CDR3 sequence reads: CASSLMNTEAFF. Written as DNA, the CDR3 is TGTGCCAGCAGCCTGATGAACACTGAAGCTTTCTTT.

The rearrangement joins TRBV6-1 to TRBJ1-2; D is perhaps TRBD1 (6 bases). The CDR3 spans 15 residues. The germline gives CDR1 MNHNS, CDR2 SASEGT. V lost 0 bases and J 14 bases, leaving 22 bases between the germline ends. The CDR3 DNA reads as TGTGCCAGCAGTGAAGCCAGACAGGCGCCCTCGCCACTTACCTTC. Residues: CASSEARQAPSPLTF.

The V call is TRBV5-4, the J call TRBJ2-1; D might be TRBD2 (6 bases). Trimming removed 3 bases from V and 7 bases from J, with 11 bases in between. CDR3 length: 13 residues. In germline, CDR1 is SGHNT, CDR2 YYREEE (reference sequence). CDR3 in amino acids: CASSSSGRNEQFF. The CDR3 coding sequence is TGTGCCAGCAGCTCGTCCGGGAGAAATGAGCAGTTCTTC.

The chain combines TRBV5-1 with TRBJ2-3, with 7 bases matching TRBD1. This CDR3 spans 14 amino acids. CDR1 is SGHRS and CDR2 is YFSETQ in the germline V gene. V trimming: 9 bases; J trimming: 6 bases; junction bases outside the gene matches: 13. CDR3 sequence: CATSLGGRGDTQYF. The CDR3 nucleotides are TGCGCCACCTCGCTTGGGGGCAGGGGGGATACGCAGTATTTT.

V gene TRBV25-1 combines with J gene TRBJ2-3; unclear D gene. CDR3 length equals 13 residues. With 4 bases removed from V and 2 bases from J, the gap between germline ends came to 7 bases. Germline CDR1 reads MGHDK; CDR2 reads SYGVNS. CDR3 in DNA: TGTGCCAGCAGTGGCAGGAACACAGATACGCAGTATTTT. It translates to CASSGRNTDTQYF. The complete variable domain, with remaining parts taken from reference TRBV25-1 and TRBJ2-3, reads EADIYQTPRYLVIGTGKKITLECSQTMGHDKMYWYQQDPGMELHLIHYSYGVNSTEKGDLSSESTVSRIRTEHFPLTLESARPSHTSQYLCASSGRNTDTQYFGPGTRLTVL.

The J gene is TRBJ2-7, the V gene TRBV11-1, with D perhaps TRBD2 (5 bases). The V and J ends lost 5 bases and 3 bases respectively, with 17 bases between them. Germline V gene sequence: CDR1 SGHAT, CDR2 FQDESV (reference sequence). The CDR3 is made up of 15 amino acids. The CDR3 bases are TGTGCCAGCAGCAGGTCTTCAGTCGAGGGCTACGAGCAGTACTTC. This gives the protein CASSRSSVEGYEQYF.

The J gene is TRBJ1-1, the V gene TRBV6-5; 10 bases align to TRBD1. Germline CDR1 and CDR2: MNHEY and SVGAGI. V was pared by 6 bases and J by 5 bases, with 9 bases of the junction left unmatched. The CDR3 has 15 residues. CDR3 residues: CASRRTGGDATEAFF. The CDR3 DNA reads as TGTGCCAGCAGAAGGACAGGGGGGGACGCTACTGAAGCTTTCTTT.

The J gene is TRBJ1-2, the V gene TRBV27, with TRBD1 as a possible D gene (6 bases). The CDR3 has 13 residues. The V gene lost 6 bases and the J gene lost 2 bases, with 10 bases spanning the gap. The germline gives CDR1 MNHEY, CDR2 SMNVEV (reference sequence). CDR3 residues: CASRGATNYGYTF. The CDR3 bases are TGTGCCAGCAGGGGGGCGACGAACTATGGCTACACCTTC.

The chain combines TRBV11-3 with TRBJ1-1; D is uncertain. Germline assignment: CDR1 SGHNT and CDR2 YENEEA. This CDR3 is 13 amino acids long. Trimming took off 0 bases at V and 3 bases at J, with 5 bases between the two ends. CDR3 in amino acids: CASSLDGYTEAFF. The CDR3 nucleotides are TGTGCCAGCAGCTTAGATGGGTACACTGAAGCTTTCTTT.

The chain has TRBV19 and TRBJ2-5; D remains unclear. This CDR3 spans 13 amino acids. Germline CDR1 is LNHDA and CDR2 is SQIVND (reference sequence). The ends were cut back, 3 bases at V and 5 bases at J, with 10 bases in the middle. The CDR3 is CASSMGWIETQYF. CDR3 sequence (DNA): TGTGCCAGTAGTATGGGCTGGATCGAGACCCAGTACTTC.

The chain uses TRBV14 and TRBJ2-1; 9 bases line up with TRBD2. Germline trimming cut 3 bases from V and 3 bases from J; bases unmatched to any gene: 3. CDR3 length equals 15 residues. Germline V gene sequence: CDR1 SGHDN, CDR2 FVKESK. As DNA, the CDR3 is TGTGCCAGCAGCCATAGCGGGGGCCTCTACAATGAGCAGTTCTTC. Protein product: CASSHSGGLYNEQFF.